The 32 T cell receptor beta chains given below trace back to one sample, sequenced in a study of blood T cell repertoires in COVID-19. Clones were read by immunoSEQ multiplex PCR, and TCRdb kept only the in-frame ones, dropping some. The sample has roughly 190,000 clones; 85% to 95% are singletons. The sample was peripheral blood. The receptors shown here come from a man aged 30 to 45 with COVID-19, enrolled during active disease.

The chain couples TRBV5-1 to TRBJ1-1; maybe TRBD1 (5 bases). The CDR3 runs 15 residues. Per the germline V gene, CDR1 is SGHRS and CDR2 is YFSETQ. V dropped 3 bases and J dropped 4 bases, with 16 bases sitting between them. The CDR3 spells CASSSGLTGGTEAFF. CDR3 in DNA: TGCGCCAGCAGCTCGGGCCTTACCGGGGGCACTGAAGCTTTCTTT.

The chain employs TRBV6-5 and TRBJ2-3; 9 positions agree with TRBD2. The V gene's germline CDR1 is MNHEY and CDR2 SVGAGI. V shed 2 bases and J 4 bases; nucleotides not matched to a gene: 4. The CDR3 has 15 amino acids. Written as DNA, the CDR3 is TGTGCCAGCAGTTACAGAGGACTAGCGTCAGATACGCAGTATTTT. Translation: CASSYRGLASDTQYF.

The chain couples TRBV5-5 to TRBJ1-6; 10 bases map to TRBD1. Per germline, CDR1 SGHKS and CDR2 YYEKEE (reference sequence). This CDR3 is 15 amino acids long. V gave up 0 bases and J gave up 9 bases; unmatched junction bases: 3. The CDR3 loop is CASSLGQGASSPLHF. CDR3 DNA: TGTGCCAGCAGCTTGGGACAGGGGGCTTCTTCACCCCTCCACTTT. The whole variable domain, remainder taken from reference TRBV5-5 and TRBJ1-6, is DAGVTQSPTHLIKTRGQQVTLRCSPISGHKSVSWYQQVLGQGPQFIFQYYEKEERGRGNFPDRFSARQFPNYSSELNVNALLLGDSALYLCASSLGQGASSPLHFGNGTRLTVT.

V gene TRBV30 combines with J gene TRBJ1-6, with D possibly TRBD1 on 6 matching bases. The CDR3 loop spans 19 amino acids. The germline CDR1 and CDR2 sequences are GTSNPN and SVGIG (reference sequence). V gave up 3 bases and J gave up 6 bases, with 27 bases separating them. The CDR3 region is CAWSLLGSTGGEFNSPLHF. DNA of the CDR3: TGTGCCTGGAGCCTCCTTGGATCCACTGGGGGCGAGTTTAATTCACCCCTCCACTTT.

A single count supports this clone. The chain carries TRBV4-1 and TRBJ1-4; no clear D gene. CDR1 is MGHRA, CDR2 YSYEKL, per germline. The CDR3 has 16 amino acids. V lost 0 bases, J lost 1 base, and 9 bases lay in between. CDR3 nucleotide sequence: TGCGCCAGCAGCCAAGATCGTACGGGAACTAATGAAAAACTGTTTTTT. Translated, it gives CASSQDRTGTNEKLFF.

The CDR3 sequence is CSVDPPRGGVGDTQYF. The CDR3 region has the DNA TGCAGCGTTGACCCCCCCCGGGGAGGGGTGGGAGATACGCAGTATTTT. The genes are TRBV29-1 and TRBJ2-3, with TRBD2 identical over 7 bases. V trimming: 3 bases; J trimming: 5 bases; junction bases outside the gene matches: 14. There are 16 residues in the CDR3. Per the germline V gene, CDR1 is SQVTM and CDR2 is ANQGSEA.

The rearrangement links TRBV5-1 to TRBJ1-3; possible D gene TRBD1, 5 bases. CDR3 length: 15 residues. The V and J ends lost 5 bases and 0 bases respectively, with 12 bases between them. Germline V gene sequence: CDR1 SGHRS, CDR2 YFSETQ. The CDR3, as DNA: TGCGCCAGCAGACCGGGACTCAACTCTGGAAACACCATATATTTT. This codes for CASRPGLNSGNTIYF.

The CDR3 DNA follows: TGTGCCAGCAGTATTGCTGGCTCGGAGACCCAGTACTTC. Its protein product is CASSIAGSETQYF. V usage is TRBV12-3 or TRBV12-4 and J usage is TRBJ2-5; D unclear. The germline V and J ends were trimmed by 5 bases and 5 bases, with 12 bases remaining between them. This CDR3 region has 13 residues.

The V and J genes are TRBV7-9 and TRBJ1-1; D possibly corresponds to TRBD1 (5 bases). With 4 bases removed from V and 3 bases from J, the gap between germline ends came to 15 bases. The CDR3 loop spans 15 amino acids. Germline CDR1 and CDR2: SEHNR and FQNEAQ (reference sequence). The chain's CDR3 is CASSSPQGLDTEAFF. The CDR3 coding sequence is TGTGCCAGCAGCTCCCCGCAGGGACTTGACACTGAAGCTTTCTTT.

The chain is built from TRBV7-9 and TRBJ1-3; no reliable D call. The V end lost 5 bases, the J end lost 4 bases, and 18 bases lay between the germline ends. CDR3 length equals 16 residues. Germline CDR1 SEHNR, CDR2 FQNEAQ (reference sequence). CDR3: CASSRMTAGRGNTIYF. CDR3 coding DNA: TGTGCCAGCAGCCGCATGACGGCGGGCAGGGGAAACACCATATATTTT.

The rearrangement links TRBV7-9 to TRBJ1-1; D perhaps matches TRBD1 (5 bases). Trimming removed 6 bases from V and 5 bases from J, with 16 bases in between. The length of the CDR3 is 14 residues. Per germline, CDR1 SEHNR and CDR2 FQNEAQ (reference sequence). For the CDR3, the DNA is TGTGCCAGCAGGTCTAATGGGGGGGAAACTGAAGCTTTCTTT. As protein: CASRSNGGETEAFF.

The chain carries TRBV7-3 and TRBJ2-1; 13 bases match TRBD2. Germline-derived CDR1 and CDR2 are SGHTA and FQGTGA. V shed 5 bases, J shed 2 bases, and the junction held 9 bases outside the gene matches. CDR3 length: 18 amino acids. CDR3 sequence (DNA): TGTGCCAGCAGCGCTATGAAGACTAGCGGGGGGCCCTACAATGAGCAGTTCTTC. It is translated as CASSAMKTSGGPYNEQFF.

V gene TRBV5-1 combines with J gene TRBJ2-5, with D hard to call. The V and J ends lost 6 bases and 1 base respectively, with 13 bases between them. The germline gives CDR1 SGHRS, CDR2 YFSETQ. This CDR3 is 14 amino acids long. CDR3 loop: CASKLTGAQETQYF. DNA of the CDR3: TGCGCCAGCAAACTGACTGGCGCCCAAGAGACCCAGTACTTC.

The chain links TRBV6-5 to TRBJ1-1, with D maybe TRBD1 (6 bases). The CDR3 runs to 14 residues. The V gene lost 10 bases and the J gene lost 4 bases, with 19 bases spanning the gap. Per the germline V gene, CDR1 is MNHEY and CDR2 is SVGAGI. This chain's CDR3 is CATAMRAGVTEAFF. CDR3 DNA sequence: TGTGCCACAGCTATGAGGGCAGGGGTCACTGAAGCTTTCTTT.

V and J are TRBV13 and TRBJ1-6; no reliable D call. The CDR3 spans 14 residues. Looked up from germline, CDR1 is PRHDT and CDR2 is FYEKMQ (reference sequence). V shed 1 base and J shed 9 bases, with 10 bases lying between them. The DNA for the CDR3 is TGTGCCAGCAGCTTAGAGGACGGAGGTTCACCCCTCCACTTT. Amino acids: CASSLEDGGSPLHF.

There are a few counts of this clone. The gene calls are TRBV10-2 and TRBJ1-1; possible D gene TRBD1, 6 bases. The V gene lost 6 bases and the J gene lost 0 bases, with 11 bases spanning the gap. The CDR3 has 14 amino acids. Germline CDR1 is WSHSY and CDR2 is SAAADI. CDR3 coding DNA: TGCGCCAGCAGGGACAGAACTATGAACACTGAAGCTTTCTTT. Protein product: CASRDRTMNTEAFF.

This chain connects TRBV6-5 to TRBJ2-3; maybe TRBD1 (5 bases). Trimming stripped 4 bases from V and 6 bases from J, with 8 bases between. Germline V gene data show CDR1 as MNHEY and CDR2 as SVGAGI. The length of the CDR3 is 12 residues. The chain's CDR3 is CASSFPGDTQYF. For the CDR3, the DNA is TGTGCCAGCAGTTTCCCAGGGGATACGCAGTATTTT.

The CDR3 nucleotides read TGTGCCAGCAGCTCTTCGGGACAGGGTGGTGAAAAACTGTTTTTT. Protein sequence: CASSSSGQGGEKLFF. This sequence joins TRBV7-9 and TRBJ1-4; 9 bases map to TRBD1. The CDR3 runs 15 residues. V dropped 4 bases and J dropped 7; count of bases not matched to a gene: 7. Germline V gene data show CDR1 as SEHNR and CDR2 as FQNEAQ (reference sequence).

The CDR3 nucleotides are TGTGCCAGCAGCCAAACTCCGGGACAGGGTGTTTCTGGCTACACCTTC. Translated, it gives CASSQTPGQGVSGYTF. This rearrangement joins TRBV4-2 to TRBJ1-2, with 9 bases that match TRBD1. This CDR3 is 16 amino acids long. Germline trimming cut 2 bases from V and 7 bases from J; bases unmatched to any gene: 11. Germline CDR1 and CDR2: LGHNA and YNFKEQ.

This clone was picked up a small number of times. The rearrangement uses TRBV18 and TRBJ1-5; D unresolved. Trimming took off 1 base at V and 1 base at J, with 8 bases between the two ends. Germline V gene lookup returns CDR1 KGHSH and CDR2 LQKENI. This CDR3 has 15 residues. The CDR3 loop reads CASSPRRQSNQPQHF. Written as DNA, the CDR3 is TGTGCCAGCTCACCACGCAGGCAGAGCAATCAGCCCCAGCATTTT.

This clone has only one observation. The CDR3 is CAISESTGAEEKLFF. Here the CDR3 DNA reads TGTGCCATCAGTGAGTCGACAGGGGCGGAGGAAAAACTGTTTTTT. The V call is TRBV10-3, the J call TRBJ1-4, with 8 positions matching TRBD1. The CDR3 has 15 amino acids. The germline V gene has CDR1 ENHRY and CDR2 SYGVKD. With 0 bases clipped from V and 8 bases from J, the junction kept 5 bases outside the gene matches.

Regarding this clone: At one boundary the junction diverges from the germline segment, which might be a read error. The chain recombines TRBV6-5 with TRBJ1-5; the match to TRBD1 covers 10 bases. CDR1 and CDR2 (germline): MNHEY, SVGAGI. This CDR3 region has 14 residues. The chain's CDR3 is CVSGPGQGNQPQHF. CDR3 DNA: TGTGTCAGCGGTCCGGGACAGGGGAATCAGCCCCAGCATTTT.

This rearrangement joins TRBV27 to TRBJ1-2; possibly TRBD1 for D (6 bases). The CDR3 consists of 12 residues. CDR1 MNHEY and CDR2 SMNVEV come from the germline V gene (reference sequence). V shed 6 bases and J shed 4 bases, with 9 bases lying between them. CDR3 coding DNA: TGTGCCAGCAGCAACAGGGCCTATGGCTACACCTTC. Translation: CASSNRAYGYTF.

The rearrangement links TRBV5-4 to TRBJ2-7, with D possibly being TRBD1 (5 bases). V lost 3 bases, J lost 0 bases, and 13 bases lay in between. The CDR3 consists of 15 residues. Germline assignment: CDR1 SGHNT and CDR2 YYREEE (reference sequence). The CDR3 sequence is CASSSPKGASYEQYF. In nucleotides, the CDR3 is TGTGCCAGCAGCTCCCCCAAAGGGGCCTCCTACGAGCAGTACTTC.

CDR3 sequence (DNA): TGTGCCAGCAGCTTAGTTCCAGGGGGTAATTCACCCCTCCACTTT. Translating gives CASSLVPGGNSPLHF. The chain carries TRBV11-2 and TRBJ1-6; 7 nucleotides align to TRBD1. Germline V gene sequence: CDR1 SGHAT, CDR2 FQNNGV. J lost 6 bases, V lost 1 base, and 3 bases had no gene match. The CDR3 loop spans 15 amino acids.

The rearrangement uses TRBV9 and TRBJ1-1; 7 nucleotides line up with TRBD1. This CDR3 has 14 residues. Germline CDR1 SGDLS, CDR2 YYNGEE. V dropped 0 bases and J dropped 5; count of bases not matched to a gene: 4. The CDR3: CASSVVGGETEAFF. The DNA for the CDR3 is TGTGCCAGCAGCGTAGTAGGGGGCGAGACTGAAGCTTTCTTT.

This chain uses TRBV6-5 with TRBJ2-1; 9 bases are a match to TRBD2. Germline CDR1 reads MNHEY; CDR2 reads SVGAGI. The CDR3 runs 14 residues. The V gene end was trimmed by 7 bases and the J gene end by 8 bases; junction bases not matched to a gene: 9. In nucleotides, the CDR3 is TGTGCCAGCACGTTGGCGGGGGGGAGCGATGAGCAGTTCTTC. Protein: CASTLAGGSDEQFF.

This chain joins TRBV3-1 (or the pseudogene TRBV3-2) and TRBJ2-5, with unresolved D. The germline V and J ends were trimmed by 1 base and 5 bases, with 2 bases remaining between them. Germline CDR1 reads LGHDT; CDR2 reads YNNKEL (reference sequence). There are 11 residues in the CDR3. The CDR3 bases are TGTGCCAGCAGCCAAGCGGAGACCCAGTACTTC. Translation gives CASSQAETQYF.

This sequence joins TRBV6-5 and TRBJ1-1; TRBD1 matches 7 bases. The trim removed 0 bases at V and 6 bases at J, leaving 7 bases unmatched. Germline loops: CDR1 MNHEY, CDR2 SVGAGI. This CDR3 is built from 15 residues. CDR3 sequence: CASSYSPTGASEAFF. CDR3 DNA: TGTGCCAGCAGTTACTCGCCCACAGGGGCCTCTGAAGCTTTCTTT.

This sequence joins TRBV10-2 and TRBJ2-3; tentative D call: TRBD2 (6 bases). CDR1 WSHSY and CDR2 SAAADI come from the germline V gene. This CDR3 comprises 16 residues. The ends were cut back, 1 base at V and 1 base at J, with 12 bases in the middle. The CDR3 protein is CASSELGGAGTDTQYF. CDR3 nucleotides: TGCGCCAGCAGTGAGTTGGGGGGAGCGGGCACAGATACGCAGTATTTT.

V gene TRBV2 combines with J gene TRBJ1-5; D not resolved. V was clipped by 2 bases and J by 7 bases, with 18 bases between them. The CDR3 covers 16 residues. Germline values: CDR1 SNHLY, CDR2 FYNNEI. CDR3 loop: CASSEMRARLGQPQHF. The CDR3 coding sequence is TGTGCCAGCAGTGAAATGAGGGCCCGTTTGGGGCAGCCCCAGCATTTT.

The chain is built from TRBV11-1 and TRBJ1-1, with 7 bases aligning to TRBD1. Looked up from germline, CDR1 is SGHAT and CDR2 is FQDESV (reference sequence). The CDR3 loop spans 15 amino acids. Trimming at V came to 5 bases and at J to 1 base, leaving 7 bases not matched to a gene. The CDR3 DNA reads as TGTGCCAGCAGCCCACAGGGACAGTCGAACACTGAAGCTTTCTTT. Amino acid sequence: CASSPQGQSNTEAFF.